The present entry profiles one T cell receptor beta chain with its context. This sample stems from a study of blood T cell repertoires in COVID-19. Study as a whole: T cells, B-cell-depleted T cells, or PBMCs supplied cDNA or gDNA.

Per the germline V gene, CDR1 is DFQATT and CDR2 is SNEGSKA (reference sequence). This CDR3 has 13 amino acids. The V and J ends lost 3 bases and 4 bases, in that order; junction bases with no gene match: 3. Sequencing was performed with immunoSEQ multiplex PCR; in TCRdb, only in-frame clones are kept and a portion is missing. The table has under 200,000 clones, about 83% seen once. The TCR sequence derives from a man aged 65 to 85 who had recovered from COVID-19. Sequencing was performed on peripheral blood. The chain employs TRBV20-1 and TRBJ2-1; 7 bases line up with TRBD2. Written as DNA, the CDR3 is TGCAGTGCTAGTGGGGACTATTACAATGAGCAGTTCTTC. Translation gives CSASGDYYNEQFF.